A single TCR beta chain is shown here with its context. Its antigen is unknown. The source of the sample is a study of cytomegalovirus exposure and HLA in healthy donors. This PCR relied on a set of 60 Vbeta primers and 13 Jbeta primers. TCRdb keeps only in-frame clones here, not all; method: immunoSEQ multiplex PCR. The sample lists some 200,000 clones; 75% to 80% were seen once. General study results and limits: It was reported in a later analysis that an Asian-associated ancestry cluster showed fewer N-insertions than the roughly 670-donor mean. Rare TCR sequences dominated, though some public TCRs recurred in many donors. A further, later analysis showed that HLA-associated TCR beta chains (compared with equally common others) were more clonally expanded.

This TCR was recovered from a female donor in good health and CMV-seronegative. Sequenced input: PBMCs.

CDR3 residues: CATGDLKRYNSPLHF. DNA for the CDR3: TGTGCCACCGGAGACCTCAAAAGGTATAATTCACCCCTCCACTTT. The V call is TRBV6-1, the J call TRBJ1-6; D is undetermined. The length of the CDR3 is 15 residues. Trimming shortened V by 10 bases and J by 4 bases, and 17 bases separated the two germline ends. From germline, CDR1 is MNHNS and CDR2 SASEGT.